This record concerns one T cell receptor (beta chain) sequence. Antigen unknown. CDR1 is SGHRS, CDR2 YFSETQ, per germline. V shed 7 bases, J shed 7 bases, and the junction held 6 bases outside the gene matches. This CDR3 spans 13 amino acids. This sample is part of a study of cytomegalovirus exposure and HLA in healthy donors. Study-wide results and caveats: Among CMV-associated TCR beta chains, most appeared HLA-restricted in a later analysis. For cytomegalovirus status, the classifier reportedly gave diagnoses with high specificity and sensitivity. It was assumed in the presence/absence analyses that sequencing depth was roughly uniform across donors.

Primers for the PCR totalled 60 Vbeta and 13 Jbeta. Method: immunoSEQ multiplex PCR; TCRdb's copy keeps in-frame clones and lacks some. The table has 130,000 or so clones, approximately 79% seen once. Sequencing was carried out using PBMCs. The TCR comes from a male donor in good health and CMV-seronegative. The chain recombines TRBV5-1 with TRBJ2-7, with 12 bases matching TRBD1. The chain's CDR3 is CASGGQGAGEQYF. In DNA, the CDR3 is TGCGCCAGCGGGGGACAGGGGGCTGGGGAGCAGTACTTC.